Listed below are T cell receptor beta chains from one sample, sequenced in a study of shared clonotypes between healthy human individuals. Clones were sequenced by immunoSEQ multiplex PCR, and TCRdb holds only the in-frame ones, with some missing. The data show 950,000 to 1,100,000 clones, around four fifths seen once. Sequenced input: memory CD4+ T cells sorted from blood. These receptors were taken from a man between 18 and 29 years old in good health. CDR3s include the opening cysteine and the closing phenylalanine or tryptophan. Fields, in order: D gene, clone size, J gene, V gene, CDR3 DNA, CDR3 protein. A D gene is named only where the DNA matches it firmly. A clone size is listed for some rows: how often the clone was seen (once, few, many), or a class if it is expanded.

d_gene: NA; abundance: NA; j_gene: TRBJ1-1; v_gene: TRBV18; CDR3nt: TGTGCCAGCTCACCACCCAAAGGAGGTGAAGCTTTCTTT; CDR3aa: CASSPPKGGEAFF
d_gene: TRBD1; abundance: NA; j_gene: TRBJ1-3; v_gene: TRBV6-5; CDR3nt: TGTGCCAGCAGTCCAACAGGGGTCGGAAACACCATATATTTT; CDR3aa: CASSPTGVGNTIYF
d_gene: TRBD2; abundance: NA; j_gene: TRBJ2-1; v_gene: TRBV7-2; CDR3nt: TGTGCCAGCAGCCCTTTCGGGGGGGGCGCCTACAATGAGCAGTTCTTC; CDR3aa: CASSPFGGGAYNEQFF
d_gene: NA; abundance: NA; j_gene: TRBJ2-6; v_gene: TRBV27; CDR3nt: TGTGCCAGCAGACTTAACACGGCTGGGGCCAACGTCCTGACTTTC; CDR3aa: CASRLNTAGANVLTF
d_gene: TRBD1; abundance: NA; j_gene: TRBJ1-5; v_gene: TRBV11-3; CDR3nt: TGTGCCAGCAGTTATGGGGGACAGGGAAGCAATCAGCCCCAGCATTTT; CDR3aa: CASSYGGQGSNQPQHF
d_gene: NA; abundance: NA; j_gene: TRBJ1-2; v_gene: TRBV5-1; CDR3nt: TGCGCCAGCAGCTTGGGTAACCGGGACGGAGGCTACACCTTC; CDR3aa: CASSLGNRDGGYTF
d_gene: NA; abundance: NA; j_gene: TRBJ1-3; v_gene: TRBV10-3; CDR3nt: TGTGCCATCAGCGGTCAAGCCCCTGCTCGGGCGGGGGGAAGCTCTGGAAACACCATATATTTT; CDR3aa: CAISGQAPARAGGSSGNTIYF
d_gene: NA; abundance: NA; j_gene: TRBJ2-7; v_gene: TRBV7-2; CDR3nt: TGTGCCAGCAGCCCCAGACAGGTCTACTACGAGCAGTACTTC; CDR3aa: CASSPRQVYYEQYF
d_gene: NA; abundance: NA; j_gene: TRBJ1-5; v_gene: TRBV7-2; CDR3nt: TGTGCCAGCAGCGACACCCCGGAGGAGGGCCGCAATCAGCCCCAGCATTTT; CDR3aa: CASSDTPEEGRNQPQHF
d_gene: TRBD1; abundance: NA; j_gene: TRBJ1-3; v_gene: TRBV7-2; CDR3nt: TGTGCCAGCAGCTCGGGACAGGGAGGAAACACCATATATTTT; CDR3aa: CASSSGQGGNTIYF
d_gene: NA; abundance: NA; j_gene: TRBJ2-3; v_gene: TRBV5-1; CDR3nt: TGCGCCAGCAGCATGGCTGAACCGGTGGATACGCAGTATTTT; CDR3aa: CASSMAEPVDTQYF
d_gene: TRBD1; abundance: NA; j_gene: TRBJ2-3; v_gene: TRBV11-3; CDR3nt: TGTGCCAGCAGCTTAAATTCTCGACAGGGTGCAGATACGCAGTATTTT; CDR3aa: CASSLNSRQGADTQYF
d_gene: TRBD1; abundance: NA; j_gene: TRBJ1-2; v_gene: TRBV29-1; CDR3nt: TGCAGCGTTGGTGACAGGGGTAATGGCTACACCTTC; CDR3aa: CSVGDRGNGYTF
d_gene: TRBD1; abundance: NA; j_gene: TRBJ2-2; v_gene: TRBV9; CDR3nt: TGTGCCAGCAGGTCCCGGACAGGGGGAAACACCGGGGAGCTGTTTTTT; CDR3aa: CASRSRTGGNTGELFF
d_gene: TRBD1; abundance: NA; j_gene: TRBJ1-5; v_gene: TRBV28; CDR3nt: TGTGCCAGCAGGGTCAGACAGGGGGCGATGAGTCAGCCCCAGCATTTT; CDR3aa: CASRVRQGAMSQPQHF
d_gene: NA; abundance: NA; j_gene: TRBJ2-7; v_gene: TRBV5-4; CDR3nt: TGTGCCAGCAGCCTGGAGGGGTGGCAGGACTCCTACGAGCAGTACTTC; CDR3aa: CASSLEGWQDSYEQYF
d_gene: NA; abundance: many; j_gene: TRBJ2-1; v_gene: TRBV29-1; CDR3nt: TGCAGCGCCTTGGGTTTGTTTGGGAGTGAGCAGTTCTTC; CDR3aa: CSALGLFGSEQFF
d_gene: NA; abundance: NA; j_gene: TRBJ2-1; v_gene: TRBV6-5; CDR3nt: TGTGCCACCCGGCCCGGTCTGGCCTACAATGAGCAGTTCTTC; CDR3aa: CATRPGLAYNEQFF
d_gene: NA; abundance: NA; j_gene: TRBJ2-7; v_gene: TRBV6-1; CDR3nt: TGTGCCACCATCTCCTACGAGCAGTACTTC; CDR3aa: CATISYEQYF
d_gene: NA; abundance: NA; j_gene: TRBJ2-3; v_gene: TRBV7-2; CDR3nt: TGTGCCAGCCGCCGTCAAGGTGGGGGGGCCCTTGATACGCAGTATTTT; CDR3aa: CASRRQGGGALDTQYF
d_gene: NA; abundance: NA; j_gene: TRBJ1-2; v_gene: TRBV12-2; CDR3nt: TGTGCAAGTCGCTTCAGGGGTAACTATGGCTACACCTTC; CDR3aa: CASRFRGNYGYTF
d_gene: TRBD2; abundance: NA; j_gene: TRBJ2-5; v_gene: TRBV5-1; CDR3nt: TGCGCCAGCAGCTTGATAGCGGGAGCACTAGAGACCCAGTACTTC; CDR3aa: CASSLIAGALETQYF
d_gene: NA; abundance: NA; j_gene: TRBJ2-3; v_gene: TRBV6-1; CDR3nt: TGTGCCAGCAGTGAGGTCGGCTCTAGCACAGATACGCAGTATTTT; CDR3aa: CASSEVGSSTDTQYF
d_gene: NA; abundance: NA; j_gene: TRBJ2-7; v_gene: TRBV7-8; CDR3nt: TGTGCCAGCAGCCCTGACAGGGTAGGGGGGGAGCAGTACTTC; CDR3aa: CASSPDRVGGEQYF
d_gene: NA; abundance: NA; j_gene: TRBJ2-7; v_gene: TRBV12-5; CDR3nt: TGTGCTAGTGGTTCGAATGGGGGCTACGAGCAGTACTTC; CDR3aa: CASGSNGGYEQYF
d_gene: TRBD1; abundance: NA; j_gene: TRBJ2-7; v_gene: TRBV7-3; CDR3nt: TGTGCCAGCAGCCCGGGACAGGGGGGCGGCGAGCAGTACTTC; CDR3aa: CASSPGQGGGEQYF
d_gene: TRBD2; abundance: NA; j_gene: TRBJ2-3; v_gene: TRBV10-3; CDR3nt: TGTGCCATCAGTTCCAGCGGGACGGGCACAGATACGCAGTATTTT; CDR3aa: CAISSSGTGTDTQYF
d_gene: TRBD1; abundance: NA; j_gene: TRBJ2-3; v_gene: TRBV11-2; CDR3nt: TGTGCCAGCAGTCAGGGGGATCGTACGCAGTATTTT; CDR3aa: CASSQGDRTQYF
d_gene: NA; abundance: NA; j_gene: TRBJ2-2; v_gene: TRBV5-4; CDR3nt: TGTGCCAGCAGCTTGGGGGTAGCGAACACCGGGGAGCTGTTTTTT; CDR3aa: CASSLGVANTGELFF
d_gene: NA; abundance: NA; j_gene: TRBJ2-2; v_gene: TRBV7-2; CDR3nt: TGTGCCAGCAGCTTAGAACAGGGCAGCGGGGAGCTGTTTTTT; CDR3aa: CASSLEQGSGELFF
d_gene: NA; abundance: NA; j_gene: TRBJ2-6; v_gene: TRBV19; CDR3nt: TGTGCCAGTAGCACCCCCCCGTGGGGACTGCTTGGGGCCAACGTCCTGACTTTC; CDR3aa: CASSTPPWGLLGANVLTF
d_gene: NA; abundance: NA; j_gene: TRBJ2-2; v_gene: TRBV27; CDR3nt: TGTGCCAGCAGTTTATGGGCGTCGGCCGGGGAGCTGTTTTTT; CDR3aa: CASSLWASAGELFF
d_gene: NA; abundance: few; j_gene: TRBJ2-5; v_gene: TRBV15; CDR3nt: TGTGCCACCAGCAGAGATCTACTGGAGACCCAGTACTTC; CDR3aa: CATSRDLLETQYF
d_gene: TRBD1; abundance: NA; j_gene: TRBJ2-7; v_gene: TRBV5-1; CDR3nt: TGCGCCAGCAGCCCGGGGACAGGCCTATACGAGCAGTACTTC; CDR3aa: CASSPGTGLYEQYF
d_gene: TRBD1; abundance: few; j_gene: TRBJ1-5; v_gene: TRBV19; CDR3nt: TGTGCCAGTTCTCCGCCCCGGGACAGAGGCAATCAGCCCCAGCATTTT; CDR3aa: CASSPPRDRGNQPQHF
d_gene: TRBD1; abundance: NA; j_gene: TRBJ2-2; v_gene: TRBV7-3; CDR3nt: TGTGCCAGCAGGCGACAGGGACCCGGGGAGCTGTTTTTT; CDR3aa: CASRRQGPGELFF
d_gene: TRBD1; abundance: NA; j_gene: TRBJ2-1; v_gene: TRBV29-1; CDR3nt: TGCAGCGTGGATAGGGACAGGATGAGCAATGAGCAGTTCTTC; CDR3aa: CSVDRDRMSNEQFF
d_gene: TRBD1; abundance: NA; j_gene: TRBJ1-1; v_gene: TRBV7-2; CDR3nt: TGTGCCAGCAGCTTTAGACAGGGTAGCACTGAAGCTTTCTTT; CDR3aa: CASSFRQGSTEAFF
d_gene: TRBD1; abundance: once; j_gene: TRBJ1-1; v_gene: TRBV30; CDR3nt: TGTGCCTGGAGCAAACAGGGGCCCACTGAAGCTTTCTTT; CDR3aa: CAWSKQGPTEAFF
d_gene: NA; abundance: NA; j_gene: TRBJ1-1; v_gene: TRBV28; CDR3nt: TGTGCCAGCAGTTTATGGGCCACTGAAGCTTTCTTT; CDR3aa: CASSLWATEAFF
d_gene: NA; abundance: NA; j_gene: TRBJ2-1; v_gene: TRBV7-9; CDR3nt: TGTGCCAGCAGCTCGACAGGAGGCAATGAGCAGTTCTTC; CDR3aa: CASSSTGGNEQFF
d_gene: NA; abundance: NA; j_gene: TRBJ2-3; v_gene: TRBV7-2; CDR3nt: TGTGCCAGCAGCTCAAATAGCGGAAATACGCAGTATTTT; CDR3aa: CASSSNSGNTQYF
d_gene: NA; abundance: NA; j_gene: TRBJ2-5; v_gene: TRBV7-2; CDR3nt: TGTGCCAGCAGCTCTGTAGCGAATCCCCAAGAGACCCAGTACTTC; CDR3aa: CASSSVANPQETQYF
d_gene: TRBD2; abundance: NA; j_gene: TRBJ2-5; v_gene: TRBV14; CDR3nt: TGTGCCAGCAGCCAAGGTGTAAGCGGGAGGGCCGGGACCCAGTACTTC; CDR3aa: CASSQGVSGRAGTQYF
d_gene: NA; abundance: few; j_gene: TRBJ2-4; v_gene: TRBV30; CDR3nt: TGTGCCTGGAGTGGGGATTTTGGGGCCAAAAACATTCAGTACTTC; CDR3aa: CAWSGDFGAKNIQYF
d_gene: NA; abundance: NA; j_gene: TRBJ2-2; v_gene: TRBV5-7; CDR3nt: TGTGCCAGCAGTACACCAGGGACCTTTTTTTACACCGGGGAGCTGTTTTTT; CDR3aa: CASSTPGTFFYTGELFF
d_gene: NA; abundance: NA; j_gene: TRBJ1-1; v_gene: TRBV6-1; CDR3nt: TGTGCCAGTTTTCAGGGACAAATGAACACTGAAGCTTTCTTT; CDR3aa: CASFQGQMNTEAFF